Listed below are T cell receptor beta chains from one sample, sequenced in a study of OX40 agonist ivuxolimab in advanced cancers. Here immunoSEQ multiplex PCR was the method, and the copy in TCRdb shows in-frame clones only, minus some. The table shows about 58,000 clones, with around 79% occurring only once. The input for sequencing was CD4+ or CD8+ T cells sorted from blood, taken in a trial of the OX40 agonist ivuxolimab. The receptors here all came from an adult with an advanced solid tumor such as melanoma, head and neck, liver or kidney cancer. Each CDR3 is given with its conserved first and last residue. The D gene is left open where the match is weak. Not all rows give a size; the values are once, few, many and, for expanded clones, a class.

TRBV30	once	TRBJ2-3	NA	TGTGCCTGGAGTTCTTATAGCACAGATACGCAGTATTTT	CAWSSYSTDTQYF
TRBV28	NA	TRBJ1-5	NA	TGTGCCAGCAGTCCCCAATTGGGGGGGAATCAGCCCCAGCATTTT	CASSPQLGGNQPQHF
TRBV10-2	NA	TRBJ2-5	NA	TGCGCCAGCAGTAATAGCGGACAAGAGACCCAGTACTTC	CASSNSGQETQYF
TRBV15	NA	TRBJ2-5	TRBD1	TGTGCCACCAGCAGAGATCCCGGACAGGGAGAGACCCAGTACTTC	CATSRDPGQGETQYF
TRBV28	NA	TRBJ1-4	TRBD1	TGTGCCAGCACCGACAGGGTTGGAGAAAAACTGTTTTTT	CASTDRVGEKLFF
TRBV19	NA	TRBJ1-1	TRBD1	TGTGCCAGTAGTACCACGGACAGGGGGAGGTCTGAAGCTTTCTTT	CASSTTDRGRSEAFF
TRBV19	NA	TRBJ1-1	NA	TGTGCCAGTAGTGAGGGGTTTTCGACTGAAGCTTTCTTT	CASSEGFSTEAFF
TRBV15	NA	TRBJ2-5	NA	TGTGCCACCAGCAGAGATCTGGCAGGGAAGTGGGAGACCCAGTACTTC	CATSRDLAGKWETQYF
TRBV25-1	NA	TRBJ2-1	NA	TGTGCCAGCAGTGAACAAAGGGGTGGTGAGCAGTTCTTC	CASSEQRGGEQFF
TRBV5-1	medium-sized	TRBJ1-4	TRBD1	TGCGCCAGCGGGACAGGCGAAGATGAAAAACTGTTTTTT	CASGTGEDEKLFF
TRBV2	medium-sized	TRBJ1-5	NA	TGTGCCAGCAGTGTACAGGAGAATCAGCCCCAGCATTTT	CASSVQENQPQHF
TRBV5-1	NA	TRBJ1-1	NA	TGCGCCAGCAGCTTGGGAACCCTATCGTTCGGTGAAGCTTTCTTT	CASSLGTLSFGEAFF
TRBV7-2	NA	TRBJ2-7	TRBD1	TGTGCCAGCAAGGGGACAGGGGGTAGCTACGAGCAGTACTTC	CASKGTGGSYEQYF
TRBV19	NA	TRBJ1-5	NA	TGTGCCAGTAGTGGGACGGCTGATCAGCCCCAGCATTTT	CASSGTADQPQHF
TRBV19	NA	TRBJ1-5	TRBD1	TGTGCCAGTAGTATACGTAGAGGGGGCGGTGGCAATCAGCCCCAGCATTTT	CASSIRRGGGGNQPQHF
TRBV5-1	NA	TRBJ1-2	NA	TGCGCCAGCAGCTTGGATATAGGGTCCTATGGCTACACCTTC	CASSLDIGSYGYTF
TRBV28	NA	TRBJ1-1	NA	TGTGCCAGCAGGGCTGGACAGCCGGGGACTGAAGCTTTCTTT	CASRAGQPGTEAFF
TRBV25-1	NA	TRBJ2-2	NA	TGTGCCAGCAGTGAATGGAGTACGGGACGTCCCACGACCGGGGAGCTGTTTTTT	CASSEWSTGRPTTGELFF
TRBV7-2	few	TRBJ2-1	NA	TGTGCCAGCAGGCGGGATTCGAGCTCCTACAATGAGCAGTTCTTC	CASRRDSSSYNEQFF
TRBV7-3	few	TRBJ2-2	NA	TGTGCCAGCAGCTTATTCGTCGGCGCGGGGGAGCTGTTTTTT	CASSLFVGAGELFF
TRBV18	NA	TRBJ2-5	TRBD1	TGTGCCAGCTCACCATTTTGGGGCGTGACAGGGGGCCAAGAGACCCAGTACTTC	CASSPFWGVTGGQETQYF
TRBV6-5	NA	TRBJ1-5	NA	TGTGCCAGCAGTTACGGTGGAGGGAATCAGCCCCAGCATTTT	CASSYGGGNQPQHF
TRBV5-4	NA	TRBJ1-1	NA	TGTGCCAGCAGCTTGGGCAGGGCCAACACTGAAGCTTTCTTT	CASSLGRANTEAFF
TRBV7-9	NA	TRBJ1-4	NA	TGTGCCAGCAGCTCCTCGGACGGGCGTGCAACTAATGAAAAACTGTTTTTT	CASSSSDGRATNEKLFF
TRBV7-9	NA	TRBJ1-6	NA	TGTGCCAGCAGCTTAGCGGCCGAGCTCCCCCTCCACTTT	CASSLAAELPLHF
TRBV7-9	once	TRBJ2-7	TRBD2	TGTGCCAGCAGCCACGGGGGGGCGGGGTCCCTCTCCTACGAGCAGTACTTC	CASSHGGAGSLSYEQYF
TRBV7-3	NA	TRBJ2-7	TRBD1	TGTGCCAGCAACTCGGACAGGGCCGACTACGAGCAGTACTTC	CASNSDRADYEQYF
TRBV4-1	NA	TRBJ2-5	TRBD2	TGCGCCAGCAGCCAAGTTGCGGCTAGCGGGATTCAACTCCAAGAGACCCAGTACTTC	CASSQVAASGIQLQETQYF
TRBV6-5	once	TRBJ2-1	TRBD1	TGTGCCAGCAGAATCCGGCAGGGGGAAAATGAGCAGTTCTTC	CASRIRQGENEQFF
TRBV28	NA	TRBJ2-1	NA	TGTGCCAGCAGCACGTCGGCGGGAGCAGGGGGGAATGAGCAGTTCTTC	CASSTSAGAGGNEQFF
TRBV6-1	NA	TRBJ2-5	TRBD2	TGTGCCAGCACCCTAGCGGGGGGGCGGGAGACCCAGTACTTC	CASTLAGGRETQYF
TRBV11-2	NA	TRBJ1-5	NA	TGTGCCAGCAGCTTTGATGGTGGTGATCAGCCCCAGCATTTT	CASSFDGGDQPQHF